This TCR beta chain came from a study of cytomegalovirus exposure and HLA in healthy donors. Study-wide findings and caveats: Indistinguishable V segments such as TRBV6-2 and TRBV6-3 were excluded. In a later analysis, compared with equally common non-associated chains, HLA-associated beta chains were more expanded.

In regard to this clone: Its matching antigen is unknown.

The PCR ran on 60 Vbeta and 13 Jbeta primers. Produced via immunoSEQ multiplex PCR; TCRdb's table is partial and in-frame only. The data contain around 100,000 clones, roughly 80% of them singletons. Germline lookup yields CDR1 SNHLY and CDR2 FYNNEI. The V gene end was trimmed by 5 bases and the J gene end by 4 bases; junction bases not matched to a gene: 6. This CDR3 spans 15 amino acids. The TCR originated in a man younger than 45 in good health and CMV-seropositive. The chain employs TRBV2 and TRBJ2-1; 9 nucleotides agree with TRBD1. The specimen sequenced was PBMCs. The CDR3 sequence: CASSSDRGEYNEQFF. The CDR3 DNA sequence: TGTGCCAGCAGTTCGGACAGGGGAGAGTACAATGAGCAGTTCTTC.